This T cell receptor (beta chain) was profiled in a study of molecular identifiers for immune sequencing clone quantification. V was trimmed by 5 bases and J by 4 bases, leaving 7 bases between them. This CDR3 contains 12 residues. Germline loops: CDR1 MNHEY, CDR2 SMNVEV (reference sequence). Using a CD8+CD4-CCR7+CD45RA+ phenotype, naive CD8 T cells were sorted. The use of previously described methods and listed TCR primers produced the bulk TCR libraries. TCRdb called the PCR reads again in MiXCR, with one record for every CDR3 protein. The sample carries over 600,000 distinct CDR3 sequences, 15% to 20% recorded once. General observations from the study: In naive cells, under 1% of molecules belonged to clones above 20 RNA copies, against over 97% in effector cells. Molecules of identical TCR sharing a barcode could underestimate highly expanded clone sizes.

This clonotype has ten or more counts. No antigen is known for it. Material: naive CD8+ T cells from blood, with Jurkat cell RNA spiked in. Subset noted: FACS-sorted CD8+CD4-CCR7+CD45RA+ naive T cells. The chain couples TRBV27 to TRBJ2-3; no definite D call. The sequence was collected from a human donor in good health. Some libraries in this study had Jurkat cell RNA spiked in. In DNA, the CDR3 is TGTGCCAGCAGTAGGTTTCCAGATACGCAGTATTTT. This encodes CASSRFPDTQYF.